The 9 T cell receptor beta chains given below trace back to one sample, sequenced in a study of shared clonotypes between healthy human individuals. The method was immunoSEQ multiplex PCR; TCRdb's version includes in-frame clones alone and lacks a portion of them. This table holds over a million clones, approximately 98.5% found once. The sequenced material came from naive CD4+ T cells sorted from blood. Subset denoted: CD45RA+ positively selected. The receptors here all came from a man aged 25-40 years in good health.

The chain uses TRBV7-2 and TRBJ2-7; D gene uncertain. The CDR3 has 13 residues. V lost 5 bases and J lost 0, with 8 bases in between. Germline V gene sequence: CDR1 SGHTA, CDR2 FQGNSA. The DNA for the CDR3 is TGTGCCAGCAGCATGCTGAGCTCCTACGAGCAGTACTTC. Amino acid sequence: CASSMLSSYEQYF.

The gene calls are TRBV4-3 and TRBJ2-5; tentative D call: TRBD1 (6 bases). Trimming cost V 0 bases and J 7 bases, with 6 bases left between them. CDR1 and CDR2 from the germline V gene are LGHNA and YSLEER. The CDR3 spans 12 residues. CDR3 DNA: TGCGCCAGCAGCCAAGAGGGGGCGACCCAGTACTTC. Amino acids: CASSQEGATQYF.

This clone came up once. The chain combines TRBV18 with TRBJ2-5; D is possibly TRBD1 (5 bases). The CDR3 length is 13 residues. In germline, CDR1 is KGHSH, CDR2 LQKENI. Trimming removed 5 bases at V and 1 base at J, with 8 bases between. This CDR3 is CASSSTAQETQYF. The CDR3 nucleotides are TGTGCCAGCTCATCGACAGCCCAAGAGACCCAGTACTTC. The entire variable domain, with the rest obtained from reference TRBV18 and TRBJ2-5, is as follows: NAGVMQNPRHLVRRRGQEARLRCSPMKGHSHVYWYRQLPEEGLKFMVYLQKENIIDESGMPKERFSAEFPKEGPSILRIQQVVRGDSAAYFCASSSTAQETQYFGPGTRLLVL.

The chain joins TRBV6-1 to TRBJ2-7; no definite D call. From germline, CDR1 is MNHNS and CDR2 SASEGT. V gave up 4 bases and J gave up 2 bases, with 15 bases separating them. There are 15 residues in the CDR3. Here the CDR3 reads CASSALTIVTYEQYF. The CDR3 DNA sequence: TGTGCCAGCAGTGCCCTTACGATAGTAACCTACGAGCAGTACTTC.

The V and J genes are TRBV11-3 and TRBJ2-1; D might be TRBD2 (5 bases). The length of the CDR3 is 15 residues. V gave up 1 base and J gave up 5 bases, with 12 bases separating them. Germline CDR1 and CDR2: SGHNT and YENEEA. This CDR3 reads CASSLGERRHNEQFF. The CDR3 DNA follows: TGTGCCAGCAGCTTAGGGGAGCGACGACACAATGAGCAGTTCTTC. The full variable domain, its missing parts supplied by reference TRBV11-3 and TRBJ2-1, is EAGVVQSPRYKIIEKKQPVAFWCNPISGHNTLYWYLQNLGQGPELLIRYENEEAVDDSQLPKDRFSAERLKGVDSTLKIQPAELGDSAVYLCASSLGERRHNEQFFGPGTRLTVL.

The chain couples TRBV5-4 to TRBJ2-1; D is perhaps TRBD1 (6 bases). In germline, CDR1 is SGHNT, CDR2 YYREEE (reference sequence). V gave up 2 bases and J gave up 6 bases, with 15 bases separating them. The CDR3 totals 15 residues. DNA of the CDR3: TGTGCCAGCAGCTTTGAACAGGGTATGGGCAATGAGCAGTTCTTC. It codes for CASSFEQGMGNEQFF.

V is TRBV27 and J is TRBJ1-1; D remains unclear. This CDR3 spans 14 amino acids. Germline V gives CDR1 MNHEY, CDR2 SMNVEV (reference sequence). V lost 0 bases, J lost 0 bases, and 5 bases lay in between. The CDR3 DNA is TGTGCCAGCAGTTTATCGGCAGTGAACACTGAAGCTTTCTTT. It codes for CASSLSAVNTEAFF.

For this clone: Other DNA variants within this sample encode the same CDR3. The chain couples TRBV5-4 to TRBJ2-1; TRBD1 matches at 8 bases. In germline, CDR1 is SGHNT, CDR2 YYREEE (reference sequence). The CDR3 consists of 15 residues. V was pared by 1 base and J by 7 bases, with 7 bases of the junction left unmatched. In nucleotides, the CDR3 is TGTGCCAGCAGCTTGAGGCAGGGGGCGGGTAATGAGCAGTTCTTC. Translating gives CASSLRQGAGNEQFF.

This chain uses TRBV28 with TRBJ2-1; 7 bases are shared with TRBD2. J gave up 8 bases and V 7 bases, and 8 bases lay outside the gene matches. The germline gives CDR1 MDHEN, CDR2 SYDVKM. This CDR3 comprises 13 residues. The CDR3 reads CASITGGSDEQFF. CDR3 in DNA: TGTGCCAGCATCACGGGGGGAAGCGATGAGCAGTTCTTC.